This T cell receptor beta chain was recovered during a study of identical twins. CDR3 size: 13 residues. Germline CDR1 is SNHLY and CDR2 is FYNNEI. Trimming took 5 bases from V and 3 from J, leaving 11 bases between them. Study findings and constraints: Abundant beta clonotypes from cord blood bore fewer insertions; memory repertoires lacked this pattern.

A remark on this clonotype: What it binds is unknown.

TCRdb fed the 5' RACE reads into MiXCR, producing one record per CDR3 protein. The table records 1.5 million to 2 million distinct CDR3 sequences, about 30% of them present only once. The gene calls are TRBV2 and TRBJ2-7; perhaps TRBD1 as D (6 bases). The sequencing input was cord blood. The sequence came from a newborn girl in good health. CDR3 in DNA: TGTGCCAGCAGTATACAGGGAGTCTACGAGCAGTACTTC. Translated, it gives CASSIQGVYEQYF.